Shown below are 2 T cell receptor beta chains from a single sample sequenced in a study of cytomegalovirus exposure and HLA in healthy donors. Amplification used 60 Vbeta primers and 13 Jbeta primers. Here immunoSEQ multiplex PCR was the method, and the copy in TCRdb shows in-frame clones only, minus some. The table has about 130,000 clones, approximately 83% seen once; the top ten hold over 3%. The sequencing input was PBMCs. The source of these receptors is a woman aged 35 to 49 in good health and CMV-seropositive.

The chain combines TRBV4-3 with TRBJ2-5; D uncertain. V lost 0 bases, J lost 6 bases, and 17 bases lay in between. Germline V CDR1 and CDR2: LGHNA, YSLEER. The CDR3 contains 16 residues. The chain's CDR3 is CASSQDLRQVKKTQYF. The CDR3, as DNA: TGCGCCAGCAGCCAAGATCTTCGGCAGGTAAAAAAGACCCAGTACTTC.

The chain couples TRBV15 to TRBJ1-2, with 11 positions matching TRBD1. CDR3 length equals 17 residues. The trim removed 3 bases at V and 0 bases at J, leaving 6 bases unmatched. Germline CDR1 is LNHNV and CDR2 is YYDKDF (reference sequence). CDR3 in amino acids: CATSRGQGVIPNYGYTF. As DNA, the CDR3 is TGTGCCACCAGCAGGGGACAGGGGGTGATCCCTAACTATGGCTACACCTTC.